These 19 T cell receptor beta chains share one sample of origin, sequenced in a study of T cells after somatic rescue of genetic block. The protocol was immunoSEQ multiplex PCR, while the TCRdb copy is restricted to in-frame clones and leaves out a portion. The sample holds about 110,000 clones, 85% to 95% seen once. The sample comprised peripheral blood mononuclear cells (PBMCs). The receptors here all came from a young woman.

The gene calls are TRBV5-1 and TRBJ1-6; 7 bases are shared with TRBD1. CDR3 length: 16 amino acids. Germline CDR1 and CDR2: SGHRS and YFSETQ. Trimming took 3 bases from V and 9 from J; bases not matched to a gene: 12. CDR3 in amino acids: CASSSLTGNNGSPLHF. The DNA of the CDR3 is TGCGCCAGCAGCTCCCTGACAGGGAATAATGGTTCACCCCTCCACTTT.

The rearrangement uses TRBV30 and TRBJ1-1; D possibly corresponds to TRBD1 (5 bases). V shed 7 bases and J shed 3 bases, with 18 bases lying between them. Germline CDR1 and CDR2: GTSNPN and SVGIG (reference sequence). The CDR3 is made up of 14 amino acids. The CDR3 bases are TGTGCCTCTATAGCGGGGGTACGGCACACTGAAGCTTTCTTT. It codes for CASIAGVRHTEAFF.

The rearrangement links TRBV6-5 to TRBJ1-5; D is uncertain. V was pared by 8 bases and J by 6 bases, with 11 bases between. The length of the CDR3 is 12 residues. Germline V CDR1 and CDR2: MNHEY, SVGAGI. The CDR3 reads CASLLPSQPQHF. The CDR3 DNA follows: TGTGCCAGCCTCCTTCCTAGTCAGCCCCAGCATTTT.

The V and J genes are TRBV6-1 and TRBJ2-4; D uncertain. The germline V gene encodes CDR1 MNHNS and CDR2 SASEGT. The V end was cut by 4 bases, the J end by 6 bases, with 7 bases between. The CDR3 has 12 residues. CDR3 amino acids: CASSAAGNIQYF. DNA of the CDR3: TGTGCCAGCAGTGCCGCTGGAAACATTCAGTACTTC.

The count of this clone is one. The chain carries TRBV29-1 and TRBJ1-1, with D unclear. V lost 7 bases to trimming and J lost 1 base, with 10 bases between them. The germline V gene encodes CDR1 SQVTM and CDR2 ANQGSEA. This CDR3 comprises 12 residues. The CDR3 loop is CSAAASNTEAFF. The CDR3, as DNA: TGCAGCGCGGCTGCTTCGAACACTGAAGCTTTCTTT.

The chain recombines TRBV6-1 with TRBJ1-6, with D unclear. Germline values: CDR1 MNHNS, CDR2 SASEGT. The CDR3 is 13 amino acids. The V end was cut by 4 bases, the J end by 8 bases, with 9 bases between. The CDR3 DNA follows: TGTGCCAGCAGTGCCCTCCAGGATTCACCCCTCCACTTT. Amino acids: CASSALQDSPLHF.

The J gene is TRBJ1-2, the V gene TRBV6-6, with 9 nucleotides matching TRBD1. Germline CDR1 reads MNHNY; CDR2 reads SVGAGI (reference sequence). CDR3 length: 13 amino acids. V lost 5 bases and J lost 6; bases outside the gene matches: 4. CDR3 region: CASSQGQGHGYTF. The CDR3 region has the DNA TGTGCCAGCAGTCAAGGACAGGGGCATGGCTACACCTTC.

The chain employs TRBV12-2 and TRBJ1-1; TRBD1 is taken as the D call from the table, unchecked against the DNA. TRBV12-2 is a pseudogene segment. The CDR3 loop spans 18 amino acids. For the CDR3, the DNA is TGTGCAAGTCGCTTAATGGTCCCGTGGGGCCACGGCGTCCCTGAAGCTTTCTTT. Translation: CASRLMVPWGHGVPEAFF.

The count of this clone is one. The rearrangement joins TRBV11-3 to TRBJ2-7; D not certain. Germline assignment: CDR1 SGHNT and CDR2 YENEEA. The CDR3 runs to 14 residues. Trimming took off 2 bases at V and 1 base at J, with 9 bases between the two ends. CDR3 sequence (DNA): TGTGCCAGCAGCTTAATGGCAGATTCCTACGAGCAGTACTTC. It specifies CASSLMADSYEQYF. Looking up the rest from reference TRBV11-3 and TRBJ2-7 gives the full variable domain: EAGVVQSPRYKIIEKKQPVAFWCNPISGHNTLYWYLQNLGQGPELLIRYENEEAVDDSQLPKDRFSAERLKGVDSTLKIQPAELGDSAVYLCASSLMADSYEQYFGPGTRLTVT.

CDR3 region: CASSRGTGELFF. The CDR3, as DNA: TGTGCCAGCAGCAGGGGTACTGGGGAGCTGTTTTTT. The chain joins TRBV7-9 to TRBJ2-2, with D possibly TRBD1 on 5 matching bases. The CDR3 length is 12 residues. V lost 5 bases to trimming and J lost 8 bases, with 9 bases between them. CDR1 is SEHNR and CDR2 is FQNEAQ in the germline V gene (reference sequence).

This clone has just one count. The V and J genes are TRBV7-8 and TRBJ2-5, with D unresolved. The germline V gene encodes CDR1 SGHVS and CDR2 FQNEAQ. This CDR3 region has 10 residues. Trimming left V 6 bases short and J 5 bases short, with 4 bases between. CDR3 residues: CASSLETQYF. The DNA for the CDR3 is TGTGCCAGCAGTTTGGAGACCCAGTACTTC. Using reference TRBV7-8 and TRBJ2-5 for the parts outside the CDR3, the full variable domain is GAGVSQSPRYKVAKRGQDVALRCDPISGHVSLFWYQQALGQGPEFLTYFQNEAQLDKSGLPSDRFFAERPEGSVSTLKIQRTQQEDSAVYLCASSLETQYFGPGTRLLVL.

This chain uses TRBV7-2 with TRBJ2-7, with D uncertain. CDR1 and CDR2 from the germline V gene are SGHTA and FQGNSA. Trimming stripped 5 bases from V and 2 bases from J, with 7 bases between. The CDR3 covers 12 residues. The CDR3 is CASSLDTYEQYF. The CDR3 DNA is TGTGCCAGCAGCCTCGACACCTACGAGCAGTACTTC.

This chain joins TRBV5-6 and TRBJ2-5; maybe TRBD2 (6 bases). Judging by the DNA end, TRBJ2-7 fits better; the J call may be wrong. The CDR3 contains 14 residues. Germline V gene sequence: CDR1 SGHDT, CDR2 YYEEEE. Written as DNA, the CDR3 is TGTGCCAGCAGCTTGGTTGGCAGGGAGGACGAGCAGTACTTC. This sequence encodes CASSLVGREDEQYF.

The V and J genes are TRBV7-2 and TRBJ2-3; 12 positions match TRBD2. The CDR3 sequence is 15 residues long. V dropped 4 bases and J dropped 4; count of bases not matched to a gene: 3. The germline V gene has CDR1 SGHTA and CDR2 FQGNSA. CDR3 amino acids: CASSSWTSGADTQYF. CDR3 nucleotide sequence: TGTGCCAGCAGCTCGTGGACTAGCGGGGCAGATACGCAGTATTTT.

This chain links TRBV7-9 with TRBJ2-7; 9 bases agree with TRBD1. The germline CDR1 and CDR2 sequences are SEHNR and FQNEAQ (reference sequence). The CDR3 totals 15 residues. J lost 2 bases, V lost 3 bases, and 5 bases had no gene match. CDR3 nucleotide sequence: TGTGCCAGCAGCTTCCTCCGGGACAGGGCCTACGAGCAGTACTTC. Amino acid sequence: CASSFLRDRAYEQYF.

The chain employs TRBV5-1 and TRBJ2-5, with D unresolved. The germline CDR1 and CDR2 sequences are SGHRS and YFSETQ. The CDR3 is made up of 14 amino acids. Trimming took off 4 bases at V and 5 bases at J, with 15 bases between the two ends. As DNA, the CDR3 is TGCGCCAGCAGCGCGGACGCAATAGGGGAGACCCAGTACTTC. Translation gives CASSADAIGETQYF.

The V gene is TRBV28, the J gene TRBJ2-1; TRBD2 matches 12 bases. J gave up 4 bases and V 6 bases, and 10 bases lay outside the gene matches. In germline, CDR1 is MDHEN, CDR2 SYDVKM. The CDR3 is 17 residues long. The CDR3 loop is CASSLAPTSGGYNEQFF. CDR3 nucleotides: TGTGCCAGCAGCCTAGCTCCGACTAGCGGGGGTTACAATGAGCAGTTCTTC.

The CDR3 sequence: CASSSTPAETQYF. Written as DNA, the CDR3 is TGTGCCAGCAGCTCGACACCTGCGGAGACCCAGTACTTC. The chain is built from TRBV5-5 and TRBJ2-5, with no clear D. CDR3 size: 13 residues. V was clipped by 3 bases and J by 5 bases, with 11 bases between them. Germline CDR1 is SGHKS and CDR2 is YYEKEE (reference sequence).

Here the CDR3 reads CASSLFRDGRETQYF. The CDR3 nucleotides are TGTGCCAGCAGCTTGTTCAGGGACGGGCGAGAGACCCAGTACTTC. The V and J genes are TRBV5-5 and TRBJ2-5; D is perhaps TRBD1 or TRBD2 (5 bases each). Trimming removed 1 base at V and 4 bases at J, with 14 bases between. CDR3 length: 15 residues. Looked up from germline, CDR1 is SGHKS and CDR2 is YYEKEE (reference sequence). The full variable domain, with the rest looked up from reference TRBV5-5 and TRBJ2-5, is DAGVTQSPTHLIKTRGQQVTLRCSPISGHKSVSWYQQVLGQGPQFIFQYYEKEERGRGNFPDRFSARQFPNYSSELNVNALLLGDSALYLCASSLFRDGRETQYFGPGTRLLVL.